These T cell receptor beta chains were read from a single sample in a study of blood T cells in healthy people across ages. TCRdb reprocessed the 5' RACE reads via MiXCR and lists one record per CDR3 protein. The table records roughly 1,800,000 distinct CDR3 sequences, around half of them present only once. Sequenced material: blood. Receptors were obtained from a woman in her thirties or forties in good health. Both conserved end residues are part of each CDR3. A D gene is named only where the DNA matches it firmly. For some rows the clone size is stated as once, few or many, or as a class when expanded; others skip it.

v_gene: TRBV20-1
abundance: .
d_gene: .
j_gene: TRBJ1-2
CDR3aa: CSAREDHGYTF
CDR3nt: TGCAGTGCGCGAGAGGACCATGGCTACACCTTC

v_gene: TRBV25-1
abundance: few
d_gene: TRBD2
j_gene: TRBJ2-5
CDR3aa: CASSDTGGGQVLYF
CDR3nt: TGTGCCAGCAGTGATACCGGGGGGGGCCAGGTTTTGTACTTC

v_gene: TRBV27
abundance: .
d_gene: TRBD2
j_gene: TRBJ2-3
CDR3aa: CASSSISGVGTDTQYF
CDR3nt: TGTGCCAGCAGCTCTATTAGCGGGGTTGGGACAGATACGCAGTATTTT

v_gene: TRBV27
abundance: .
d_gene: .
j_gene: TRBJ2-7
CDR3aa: CASSSESQNGGPYYKQYF
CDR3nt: TGTGCCAGCAGTTCGGAGTCACAAAACGGGGGGCCATATTACAAGCAGTACTTC

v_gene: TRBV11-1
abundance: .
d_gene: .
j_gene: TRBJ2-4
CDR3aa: CASSLDRQFNIQYF
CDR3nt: TGTGCCAGCAGCTTGGATCGACAGTTCAACATTCAGTACTTC

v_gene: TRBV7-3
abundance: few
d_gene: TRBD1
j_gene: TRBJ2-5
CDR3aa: CASRLQGAEGTQYF
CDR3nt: TGTGCCAGCAGGTTACAGGGGGCCGAGGGGACCCAGTACTTC

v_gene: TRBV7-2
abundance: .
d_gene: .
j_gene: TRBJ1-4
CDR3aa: CASSRQRGEKLFF
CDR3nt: TGTGCCAGCAGCAGACAGAGAGGTGAAAAACTGTTTTTT

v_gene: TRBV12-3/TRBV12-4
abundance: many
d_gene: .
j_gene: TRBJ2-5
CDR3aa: CASSLTGAETQYF
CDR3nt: TGTGCCAGCAGTTTGACCGGCGCGGAGACCCAGTACTTC

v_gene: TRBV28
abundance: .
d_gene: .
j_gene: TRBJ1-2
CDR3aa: CASSFPPNDGYTF
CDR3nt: TGTGCCAGCAGTTTTCCCCCGAATGACGGCTACACCTTC

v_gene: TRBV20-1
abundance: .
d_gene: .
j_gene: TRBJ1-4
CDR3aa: CSAPPQSNEKLFF
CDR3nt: TGCAGTGCCCCTCCCCAGTCTAATGAAAAACTGTTTTTT

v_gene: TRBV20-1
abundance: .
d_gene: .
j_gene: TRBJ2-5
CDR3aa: CSARGRGTQSIETQYF
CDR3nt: TGCAGTGCTAGGGGGCGGGGCACCCAGAGTATAGAGACCCAGTACTTC

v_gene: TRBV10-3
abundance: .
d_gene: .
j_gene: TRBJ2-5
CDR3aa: CAIREVQETQYF
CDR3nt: TGTGCCATCAGGGAGGTCCAAGAGACCCAGTACTTC

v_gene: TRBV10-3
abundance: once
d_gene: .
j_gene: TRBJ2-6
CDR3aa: CAISVIGGANVLTF
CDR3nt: TGTGCCATCAGTGTCATTGGTGGGGCCAACGTCCTGACTTTC

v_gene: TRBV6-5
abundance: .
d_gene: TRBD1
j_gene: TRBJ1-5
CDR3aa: CASRKGTGGSNQPQHF
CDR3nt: TGTGCCAGCAGAAAAGGGACAGGGGGCAGCAATCAGCCCCAGCATTTT

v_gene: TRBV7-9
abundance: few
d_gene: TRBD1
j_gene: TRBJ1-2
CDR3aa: CASSPMGQAVYGYTF
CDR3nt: TGTGCCAGCAGCCCAATGGGACAGGCGGTATATGGCTACACCTTC

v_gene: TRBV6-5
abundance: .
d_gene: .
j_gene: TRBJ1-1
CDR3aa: CASTRDTKNTEAFF
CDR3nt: TGTGCCAGCACCCGGGACACCAAGAACACTGAAGCTTTCTTT

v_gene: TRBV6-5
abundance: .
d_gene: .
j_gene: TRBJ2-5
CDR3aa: CASSYPGGVGTQYF
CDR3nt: TGTGCCAGCAGTTACCCCGGCGGAGTAGGGACCCAGTACTTC

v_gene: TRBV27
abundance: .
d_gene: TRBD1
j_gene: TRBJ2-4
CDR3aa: CASSPIQGVGTNIQYF
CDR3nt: TGTGCCAGCAGTCCCATTCAGGGGGTCGGGACAAACATTCAGTACTTC

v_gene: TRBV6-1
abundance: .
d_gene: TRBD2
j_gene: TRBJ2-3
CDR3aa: CASPPPSGGPGASTDTQYF
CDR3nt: TGTGCCAGCCCCCCCCCTAGCGGGGGGCCAGGTGCTAGCACAGATACGCAGTATTTT